The clone carrying this T cell receptor (beta chain) was detected ten times or more. This sample is part of a study of T cells after yellow fever vaccination. Study-level information: Any fraction with a low cell number was prepared using SMART-Seq v4 Ultra Low Input.

Looked up from germline, CDR1 is SEHNR and CDR2 is FQNEAQ (reference sequence). CDR3 length equals 12 residues. With 5 bases removed from V and 4 bases from J, the gap between germline ends came to 8 bases. A 5'RACE template-switching step, the method used to make TCR cDNA, added a universal primer site and UMIs. TCRdb ran MiXCR on the 5' RACE reads and lists one entry per CDR3 protein. Among around 160,000 distinct CDR3 sequences listed, about 7% were seen once. The specimen comprised CD4+ T cells sorted from PBMCs, sampled 5 days after the first yellow fever vaccination. The chain joins TRBV7-9 to TRBJ1-2; no reliable D call. The receptor was isolated from a man aged 18 to 35 who received the YFV17D yellow fever vaccine. The CDR3 bases are TGTGCCAGCAGCCCGGACGGCTATGGCTACACCTTC. Protein sequence: CASSPDGYGYTF.